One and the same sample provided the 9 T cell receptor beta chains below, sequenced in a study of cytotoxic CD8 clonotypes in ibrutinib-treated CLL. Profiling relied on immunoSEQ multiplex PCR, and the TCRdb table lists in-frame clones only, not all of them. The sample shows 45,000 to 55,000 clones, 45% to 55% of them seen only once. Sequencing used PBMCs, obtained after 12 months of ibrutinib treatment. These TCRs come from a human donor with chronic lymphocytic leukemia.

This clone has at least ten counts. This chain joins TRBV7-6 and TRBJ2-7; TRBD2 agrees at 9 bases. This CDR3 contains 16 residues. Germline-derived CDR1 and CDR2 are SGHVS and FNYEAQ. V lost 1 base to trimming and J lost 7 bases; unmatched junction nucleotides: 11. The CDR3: CASSLEGGRARGEQYF. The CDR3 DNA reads TGTGCCAGCAGCTTAGAGGGCGGGAGGGCCCGTGGGGAGCAGTACTTC.

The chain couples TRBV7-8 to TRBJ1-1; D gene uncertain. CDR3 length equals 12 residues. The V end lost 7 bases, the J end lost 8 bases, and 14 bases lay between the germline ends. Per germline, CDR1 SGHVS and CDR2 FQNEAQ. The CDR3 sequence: CASTPDGYEAFF. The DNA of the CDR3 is TGTGCCAGCACCCCAGACGGCTACGAAGCTTTCTTT.

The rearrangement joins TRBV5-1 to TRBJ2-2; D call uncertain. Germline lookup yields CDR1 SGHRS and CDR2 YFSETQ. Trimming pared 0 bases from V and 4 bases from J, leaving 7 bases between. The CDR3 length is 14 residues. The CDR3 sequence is CASSLAASTGELFF. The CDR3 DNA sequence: TGCGCCAGCAGCTTGGCCGCGTCCACCGGGGAGCTGTTTTTT.

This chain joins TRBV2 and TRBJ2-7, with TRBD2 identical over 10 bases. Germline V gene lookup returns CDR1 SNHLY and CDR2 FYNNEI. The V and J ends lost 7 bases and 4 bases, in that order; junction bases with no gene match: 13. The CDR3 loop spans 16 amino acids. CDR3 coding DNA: TGTGCCAGCACCGAATCTAGCGGGAGCTTTATATACGAGCAGTACTTC. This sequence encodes CASTESSGSFIYEQYF.

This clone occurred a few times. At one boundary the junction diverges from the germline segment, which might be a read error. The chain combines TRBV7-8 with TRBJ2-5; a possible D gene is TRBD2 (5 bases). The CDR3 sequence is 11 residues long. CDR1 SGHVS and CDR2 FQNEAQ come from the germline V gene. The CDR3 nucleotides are TGTGCCAGCAGCTTAGTTGCGGGCCCGAACTTC. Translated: CASSLVAGPNF.

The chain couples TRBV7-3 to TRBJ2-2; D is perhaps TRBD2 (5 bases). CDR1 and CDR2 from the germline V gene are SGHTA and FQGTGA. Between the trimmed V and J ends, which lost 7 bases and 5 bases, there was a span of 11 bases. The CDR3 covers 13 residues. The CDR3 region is CASTHSGTGELFF. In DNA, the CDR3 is TGTGCCAGCACCCACAGCGGTACCGGGGAGCTGTTTTTT.

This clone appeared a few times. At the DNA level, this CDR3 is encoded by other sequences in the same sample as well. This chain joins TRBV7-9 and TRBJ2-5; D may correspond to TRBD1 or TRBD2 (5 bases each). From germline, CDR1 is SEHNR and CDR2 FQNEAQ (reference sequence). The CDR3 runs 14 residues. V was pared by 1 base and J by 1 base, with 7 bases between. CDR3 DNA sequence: TGTGCCAGCAGCTTAGGTGGGGGCCAAGAGACCCAGTACTTC. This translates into CASSLGGGQETQYF.

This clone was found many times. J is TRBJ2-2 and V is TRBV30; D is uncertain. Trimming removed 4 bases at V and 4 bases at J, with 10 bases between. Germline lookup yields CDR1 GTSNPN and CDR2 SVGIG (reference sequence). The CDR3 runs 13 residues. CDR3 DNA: TGTGCCTGGAAGCGAGCCCGCACCGGGGAGCTGTTTTTT. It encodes CAWKRARTGELFF.

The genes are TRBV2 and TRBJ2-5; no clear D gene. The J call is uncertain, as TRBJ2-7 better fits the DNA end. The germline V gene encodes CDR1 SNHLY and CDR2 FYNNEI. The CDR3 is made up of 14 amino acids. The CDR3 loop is CASRTEALSYEQYF. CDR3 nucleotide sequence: TGTGCCAGCAGGACGGAAGCCCTCTCCTACGAGCAGTACTTC.